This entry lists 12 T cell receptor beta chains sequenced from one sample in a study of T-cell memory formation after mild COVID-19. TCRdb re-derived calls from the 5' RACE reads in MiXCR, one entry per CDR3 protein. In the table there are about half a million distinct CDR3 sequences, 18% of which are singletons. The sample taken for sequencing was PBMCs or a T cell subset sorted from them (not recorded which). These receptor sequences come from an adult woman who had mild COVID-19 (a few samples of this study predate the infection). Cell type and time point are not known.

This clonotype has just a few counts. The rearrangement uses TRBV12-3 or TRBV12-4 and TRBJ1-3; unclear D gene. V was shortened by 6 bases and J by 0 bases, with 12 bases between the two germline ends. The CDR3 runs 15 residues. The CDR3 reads CASRPDGNSGNTIYF. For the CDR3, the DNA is TGTGCCAGCAGGCCGGACGGTAACTCTGGAAACACCATATATTTT.

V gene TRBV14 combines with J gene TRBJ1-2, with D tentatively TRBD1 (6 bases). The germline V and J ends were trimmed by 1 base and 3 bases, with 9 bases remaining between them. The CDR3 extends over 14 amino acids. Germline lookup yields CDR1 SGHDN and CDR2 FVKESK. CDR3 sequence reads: CASSQVTGHYGYTF. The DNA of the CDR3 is TGTGCCAGCAGCCAAGTAACAGGGCACTATGGCTACACCTTC.

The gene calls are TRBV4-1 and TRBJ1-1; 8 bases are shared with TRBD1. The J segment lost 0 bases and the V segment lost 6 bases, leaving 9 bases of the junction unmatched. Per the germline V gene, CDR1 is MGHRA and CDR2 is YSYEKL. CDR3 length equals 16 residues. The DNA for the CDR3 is TGCGCCAGCAGAGGTGGGGCACAGGGGGTGAACACTGAAGCTTTCTTT. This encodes CASRGGAQGVNTEAFF.

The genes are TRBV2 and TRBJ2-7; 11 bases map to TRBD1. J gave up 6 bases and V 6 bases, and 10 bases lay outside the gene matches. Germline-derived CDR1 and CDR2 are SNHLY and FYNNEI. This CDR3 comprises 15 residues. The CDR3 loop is CASRLRDRGTTEQYF. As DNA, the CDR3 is TGTGCCAGCAGGCTCCGGGACAGGGGGACTACCGAGCAGTACTTC.

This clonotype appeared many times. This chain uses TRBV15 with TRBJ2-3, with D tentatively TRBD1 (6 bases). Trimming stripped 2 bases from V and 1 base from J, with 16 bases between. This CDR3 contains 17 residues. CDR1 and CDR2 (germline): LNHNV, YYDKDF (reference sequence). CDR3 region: CATSRSERDTGTDTQYF. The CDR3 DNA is TGTGCCACCAGCAGATCAGAACGGGACACAGGCACAGATACGCAGTATTTT.

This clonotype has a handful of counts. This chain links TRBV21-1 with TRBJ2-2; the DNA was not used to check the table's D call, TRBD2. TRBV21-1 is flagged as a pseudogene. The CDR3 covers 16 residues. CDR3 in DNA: TGTGCCAGCAGGCTACTAGCGGGAAAGAACACCGGGGAGCTGTTTTTT. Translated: CASRLLAGKNTGELFF.

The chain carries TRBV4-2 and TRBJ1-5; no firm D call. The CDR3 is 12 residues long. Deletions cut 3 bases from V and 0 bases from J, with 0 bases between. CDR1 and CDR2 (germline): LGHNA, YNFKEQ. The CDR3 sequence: CASSHSNQPQHF. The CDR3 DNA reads TGTGCCAGCAGCCATAGCAATCAGCCCCAGCATTTT.

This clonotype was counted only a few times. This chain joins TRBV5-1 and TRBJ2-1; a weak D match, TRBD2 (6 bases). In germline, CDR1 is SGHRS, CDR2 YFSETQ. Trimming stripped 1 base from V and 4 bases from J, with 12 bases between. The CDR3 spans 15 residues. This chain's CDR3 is CASSLRPGGYNEQFF. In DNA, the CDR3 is TGCGCCAGCAGCTTGAGGCCCGGGGGATACAATGAGCAGTTCTTC.

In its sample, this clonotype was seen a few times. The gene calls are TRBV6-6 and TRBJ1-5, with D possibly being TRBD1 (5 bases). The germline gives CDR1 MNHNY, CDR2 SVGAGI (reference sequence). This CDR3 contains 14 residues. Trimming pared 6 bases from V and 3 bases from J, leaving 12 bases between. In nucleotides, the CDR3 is TGTGCCAGCAGCCCGGGACTGTTCAATCAGCCCCAGCATTTT. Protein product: CASSPGLFNQPQHF.

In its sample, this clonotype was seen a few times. This CDR3 is CASSSPVRIYEQYF. The CDR3 coding sequence is TGTGCCAGCAGCTCGCCGGTCAGGATCTACGAGCAGTACTTC. This chain links TRBV7-9 with TRBJ2-7; the D is unclear. The V gene's germline CDR1 is SEHNR and CDR2 FQNEAQ (reference sequence). Trimming pared 4 bases from V and 3 bases from J, leaving 13 bases between. This CDR3 is 14 amino acids long.

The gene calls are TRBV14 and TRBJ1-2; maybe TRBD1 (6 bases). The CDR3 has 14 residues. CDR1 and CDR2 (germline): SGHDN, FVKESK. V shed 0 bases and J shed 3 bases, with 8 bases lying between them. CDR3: CASSQDRGHYGYTF. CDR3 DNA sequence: TGTGCCAGCAGCCAAGACAGGGGACACTATGGCTACACCTTC.

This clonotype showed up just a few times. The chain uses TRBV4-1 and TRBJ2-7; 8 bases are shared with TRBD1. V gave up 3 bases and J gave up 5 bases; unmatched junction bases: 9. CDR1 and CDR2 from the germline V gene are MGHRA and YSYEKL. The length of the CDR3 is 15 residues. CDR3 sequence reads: CASSQVDREIDEQYF. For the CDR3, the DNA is TGCGCCAGCAGCCAGGTGGACAGGGAGATTGACGAGCAGTACTTC.